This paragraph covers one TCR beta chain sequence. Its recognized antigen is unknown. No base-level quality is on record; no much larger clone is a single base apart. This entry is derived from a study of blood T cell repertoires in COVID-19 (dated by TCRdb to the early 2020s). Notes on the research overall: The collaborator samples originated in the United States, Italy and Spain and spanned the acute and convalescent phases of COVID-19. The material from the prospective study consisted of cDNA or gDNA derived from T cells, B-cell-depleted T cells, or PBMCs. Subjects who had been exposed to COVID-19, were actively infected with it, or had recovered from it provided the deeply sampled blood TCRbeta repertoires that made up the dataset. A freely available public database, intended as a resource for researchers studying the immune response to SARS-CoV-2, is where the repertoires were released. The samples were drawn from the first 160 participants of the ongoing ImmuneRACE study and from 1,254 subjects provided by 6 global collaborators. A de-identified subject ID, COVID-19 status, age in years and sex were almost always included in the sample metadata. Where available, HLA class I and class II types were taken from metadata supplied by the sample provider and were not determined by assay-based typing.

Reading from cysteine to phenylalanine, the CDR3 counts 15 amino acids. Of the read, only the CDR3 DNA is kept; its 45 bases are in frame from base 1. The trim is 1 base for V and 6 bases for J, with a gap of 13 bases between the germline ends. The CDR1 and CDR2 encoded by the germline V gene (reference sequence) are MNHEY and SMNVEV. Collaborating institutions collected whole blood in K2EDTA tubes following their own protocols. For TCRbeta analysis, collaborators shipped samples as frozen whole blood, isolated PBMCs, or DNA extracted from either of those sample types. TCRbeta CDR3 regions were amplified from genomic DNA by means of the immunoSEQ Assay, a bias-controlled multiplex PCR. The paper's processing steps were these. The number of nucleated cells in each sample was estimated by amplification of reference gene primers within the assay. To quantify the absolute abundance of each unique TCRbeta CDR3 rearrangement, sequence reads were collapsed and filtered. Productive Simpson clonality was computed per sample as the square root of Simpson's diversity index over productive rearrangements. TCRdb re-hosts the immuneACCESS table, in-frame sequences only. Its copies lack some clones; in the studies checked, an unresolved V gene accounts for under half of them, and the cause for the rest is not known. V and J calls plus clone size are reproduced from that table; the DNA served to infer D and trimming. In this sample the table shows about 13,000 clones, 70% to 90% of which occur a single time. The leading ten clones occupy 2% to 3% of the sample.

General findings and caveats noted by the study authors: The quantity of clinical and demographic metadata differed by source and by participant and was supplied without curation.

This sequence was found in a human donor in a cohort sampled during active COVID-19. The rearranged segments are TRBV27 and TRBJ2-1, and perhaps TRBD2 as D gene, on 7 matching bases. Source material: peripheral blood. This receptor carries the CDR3 CASSLWGGAGNEQFF. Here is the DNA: TGTGCCAGCAGTTTATGGGGGGGGGCGGGCAATGAGCAGTTCTTC.